What follows are 8 T cell receptor beta chains derived from one specimen sequenced in a study of CD8+ T cells in alopecia areata. Treatment here: oral pan-JAK inhibitor, 5-10 mg twice daily. Reverse transcription of extracted RNA yielded cDNA, which provided the sequencing template. Using immunoSEQ multiplex PCR, the repertoire was profiled, and TCRdb retains in-frame clones only, with some absent. This table has over 150,000 clones, roughly 50% appearing once. This specimen was CD8+ T cells sorted from blood, taken at week 24, from a patient treated with tofacitinib. These receptors were taken from a human donor with alopecia areata.

The rearrangement links TRBV14 to TRBJ2-3, with D unclear. This CDR3 region has 14 residues. The germline V gene encodes CDR1 SGHDN and CDR2 FVKESK. V lost 4 bases and J lost 6, with 14 bases in between. Here the CDR3 reads CASSRRSFPDTQYF. As DNA, the CDR3 is TGTGCCAGCAGCCGCCGGAGTTTCCCCGATACGCAGTATTTT.

This clone was observed a single time. The J gene is TRBJ2-7, the V gene TRBV4-3, with D possibly TRBD1 on 6 matching bases. The CDR3 extends over 15 amino acids. V was cut by 2 bases and J by 3 bases, with 14 bases left in between. CDR1 and CDR2 (germline): LGHNA, YSLEER. The CDR3 reads CASSQRQVGFYEQYF. CDR3 nucleotide sequence: TGCGCCAGCAGCCAACGACAGGTGGGATTCTACGAGCAGTACTTC.

This clone was counted a few times. The chain is built from TRBV4-3 and TRBJ1-2; 7 bases are shared with TRBD1. The germline V gene encodes CDR1 LGHNA and CDR2 YSLEER. V dropped 1 base and J dropped 1; count of bases not matched to a gene: 9. This CDR3 has 17 amino acids. Written as DNA, the CDR3 is TGCGCCAGCAGCCAAGCTGGGAGGGACAGCCTTAACTATGGCTACACCTTC. Translated: CASSQAGRDSLNYGYTF.

The J gene is TRBJ2-7, the V gene TRBV13, with no clear D. CDR1 is PRHDT, CDR2 FYEKMQ, per germline (reference sequence). This CDR3 comprises 12 residues. With 0 bases removed from V and 3 bases from J, the gap between germline ends came to 3 bases. CDR3 residues: CASSLGIYEQYF. CDR3 nucleotides: TGTGCCAGCAGCTTAGGCATCTACGAGCAGTACTTC. Full variable domain (outside the CDR3, taken from reference TRBV13 and TRBJ2-7): AAGVIQSPRHLIKEKRETATLKCYPIPRHDTVYWYQQGPGQDPQFLISFYEKMQSDKGSIPDRFSAQQFSDYHSELNMSSLELGDSALYFCASSLGIYEQYFGPGTRLTVT.

The J gene is TRBJ1-6, the V gene TRBV11-2; perhaps TRBD1 as D (5 bases). Germline V gives CDR1 SGHAT, CDR2 FQNNGV. CDR3 length: 13 residues. Between the trimmed V and J ends, which lost 5 bases and 8 bases, there was a span of 10 bases. CDR3: CASSNGTYSPLHF. The CDR3, as DNA: TGTGCCAGCAGCAATGGGACGTATTCACCCCTCCACTTT.

This clone was picked up one time. This chain joins TRBV29-1 and TRBJ2-7, with a possible D match to TRBD1 (7 bases). V was shortened by 6 bases and J by 3 bases, with 15 bases between the two germline ends. Germline assignment: CDR1 SQVTM and CDR2 ANQGSEA. The CDR3 is 13 amino acids. CDR3 protein: CSVGRDSIYEQYF. As DNA, the CDR3 is TGCAGCGTAGGGCGGGACAGCATCTACGAGCAGTACTTC.

This clone was found a few times. The chain employs TRBV29-1 and TRBJ1-1; no definite D call. This CDR3 has 13 amino acids. The ends were cut back, 8 bases at V and 0 bases at J, with 13 bases in the middle. Germline V gives CDR1 SQVTM, CDR2 ANQGSEA. CDR3 sequence reads: CSSSLDLNTEAFF. The CDR3 nucleotides are TGCAGCTCCTCCTTGGACCTGAACACTGAAGCTTTCTTT.

The chain is built from TRBV2 and TRBJ2-5; the D is unclear. CDR1 and CDR2 (germline): SNHLY, FYNNEI. The CDR3 length is 13 residues. Deletions cut 5 bases from V and 4 bases from J, with 11 bases between. CDR3 residues: CASSIKVAETQYF. Here the CDR3 DNA reads TGTGCCAGCAGTATAAAAGTGGCAGAGACCCAGTACTTC.